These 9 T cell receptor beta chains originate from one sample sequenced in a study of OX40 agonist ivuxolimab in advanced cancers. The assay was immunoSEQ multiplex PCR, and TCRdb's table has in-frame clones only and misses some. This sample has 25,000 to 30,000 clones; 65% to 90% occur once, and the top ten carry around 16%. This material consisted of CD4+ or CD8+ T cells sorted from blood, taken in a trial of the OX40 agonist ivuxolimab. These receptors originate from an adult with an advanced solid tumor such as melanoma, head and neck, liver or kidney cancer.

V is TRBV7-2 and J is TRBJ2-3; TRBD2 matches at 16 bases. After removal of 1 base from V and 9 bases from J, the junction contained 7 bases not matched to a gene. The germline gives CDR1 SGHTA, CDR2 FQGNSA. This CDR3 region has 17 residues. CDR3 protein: CASSLGGLAGGARTQYF. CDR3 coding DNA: TGTGCCAGCAGCTTAGGGGGACTAGCGGGAGGGGCGCGGACGCAGTATTTT.

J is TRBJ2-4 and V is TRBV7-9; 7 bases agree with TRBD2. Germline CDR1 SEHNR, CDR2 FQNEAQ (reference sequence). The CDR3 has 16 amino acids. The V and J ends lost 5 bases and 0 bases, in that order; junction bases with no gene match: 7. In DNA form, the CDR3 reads TGTGCCAGCAGCCCCGGGGGGTATGCAGCCAAAAACATTCAGTACTTC. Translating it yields CASSPGGYAAKNIQYF.

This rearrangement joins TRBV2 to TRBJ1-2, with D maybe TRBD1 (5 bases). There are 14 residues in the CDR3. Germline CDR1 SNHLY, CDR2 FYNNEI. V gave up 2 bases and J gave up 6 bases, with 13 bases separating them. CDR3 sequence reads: CASSETAGSDGYTF. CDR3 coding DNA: TGTGCCAGCAGTGAAACGGCAGGGAGTGATGGCTACACCTTC.

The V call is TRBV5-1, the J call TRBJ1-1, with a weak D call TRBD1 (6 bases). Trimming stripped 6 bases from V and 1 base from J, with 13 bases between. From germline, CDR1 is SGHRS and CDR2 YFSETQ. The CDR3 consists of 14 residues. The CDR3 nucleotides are TGCGCCAGCAACCCGAGGGGGGAGAACACTGAAGCTTTCTTT. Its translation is CASNPRGENTEAFF.

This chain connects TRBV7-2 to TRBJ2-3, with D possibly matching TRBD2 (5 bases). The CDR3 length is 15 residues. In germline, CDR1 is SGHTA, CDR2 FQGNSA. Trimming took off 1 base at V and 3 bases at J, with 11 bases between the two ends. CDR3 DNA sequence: TGTGCCAGCAGCTTAGTGCGGGCGGAGACAGATACGCAGTATTTT. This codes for CASSLVRAETDTQYF.

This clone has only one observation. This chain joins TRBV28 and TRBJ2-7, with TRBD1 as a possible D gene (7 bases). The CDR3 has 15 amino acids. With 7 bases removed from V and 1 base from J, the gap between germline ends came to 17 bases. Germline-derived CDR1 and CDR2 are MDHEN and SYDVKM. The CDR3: CASIKGAGLSYEQYF. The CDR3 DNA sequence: TGTGCCAGCATTAAGGGGGCGGGACTTTCCTACGAGCAGTACTTC. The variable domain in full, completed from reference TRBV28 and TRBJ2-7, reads DVKVTQSSRYLVKRTGEKVFLECVQDMDHENMFWYRQDPGLGLRLIYFSYDVKMKEKGDIPEGYSVSREKKERFSLILESASTNQTSMYLCASIKGAGLSYEQYFGPGTRLTVT.

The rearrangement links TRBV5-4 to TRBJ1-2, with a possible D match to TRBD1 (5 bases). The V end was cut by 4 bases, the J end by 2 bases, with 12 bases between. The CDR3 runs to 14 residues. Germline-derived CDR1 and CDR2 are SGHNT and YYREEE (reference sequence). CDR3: CASSLGGANYGYTF. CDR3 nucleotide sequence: TGTGCCAGCAGCCTTGGGGGAGCCAACTATGGCTACACCTTC.

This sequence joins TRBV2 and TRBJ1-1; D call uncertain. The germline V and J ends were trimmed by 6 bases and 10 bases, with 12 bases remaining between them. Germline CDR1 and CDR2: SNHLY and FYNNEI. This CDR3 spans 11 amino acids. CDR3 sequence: CASRTGLRAFF. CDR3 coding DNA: TGTGCCAGCAGGACGGGTTTAAGAGCTTTCTTT.

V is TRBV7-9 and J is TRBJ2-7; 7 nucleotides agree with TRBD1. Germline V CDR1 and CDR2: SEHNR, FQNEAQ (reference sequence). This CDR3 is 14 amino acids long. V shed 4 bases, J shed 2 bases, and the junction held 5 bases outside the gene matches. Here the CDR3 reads CASSSQTGTYEQYF. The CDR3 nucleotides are TGTGCCAGCAGCTCCCAGACAGGGACCTACGAGCAGTACTTC.